The present T cell receptor (beta chain) was sequenced within a study of cytotoxic CD8 clonotypes in ibrutinib-treated CLL. CDR1 and CDR2 from the germline V gene are SGHNT and YYREEE (reference sequence). CDR3 length equals 16 residues. Losses at the gene ends were 3 bases for V and 6 bases for J; bases not matched to a gene: 9. Profiled with immunoSEQ multiplex PCR; TCRdb holds only in-frame clones, not every one. The profile covers about 140,000 clones, with approximately 80% appearing a single time and 7.5% to 8% taken by the ten largest. The chain joins TRBV5-4 to TRBJ2-2; 9 positions agree with TRBD2. The source was PBMCs, collected after 36 months of ibrutinib treatment. The sequence was collected from a human donor with chronic lymphocytic leukemia. The DNA of the CDR3 is TGTGCCAGCAGCTATAGCGGGGGTTTAAGCTCCGGGGAGCTGTTTTTT. This codes for CASSYSGGLSSGELFF.